The subject of this entry is one TCR beta chain. Hyperthyroidism was classified as stable if no ophthalmopathy occurred within 18 months of follow-up. A diagnosis was made from clinical symptoms together with serum thyroxine, TRAb, thyroid ultrasound and orbital computed tomography. This specimen comes from a study of Graves' ophthalmopathy and Graves' hyperthyroidism. Looking at the study overall: The blood sample was drawn at first diagnosis and before any treatment.

Amplifying from RNA transcripts, the study obtained TCR beta CDR3 regions. Amplification began with first-round RT-PCR using HTBI primers, then second-round multiplex PCR was performed. MiXCR was run by TCRdb on the multiplex PCR reads, yielding one entry per CDR3 protein. The sample has roughly 420,000 distinct CDR3 sequences; roughly 21% are singletons. Germline CDR1 SNHLY, CDR2 FYNNEI. V shed 7 bases and J shed 2 bases, with 11 bases lying between them. The CDR3 has 13 amino acids. The sequenced sample consisted of peripheral blood. The chain is built from TRBV2 and TRBJ2-5; unclear D gene. The TCR originated in a woman aged 18-29 years with stable Graves' hyperthyroidism. Here the CDR3 DNA reads TGTGCCAGCATGCGGCTTGGGCAAGAGACCCAGTACTTC. Amino acid sequence: CASMRLGQETQYF.